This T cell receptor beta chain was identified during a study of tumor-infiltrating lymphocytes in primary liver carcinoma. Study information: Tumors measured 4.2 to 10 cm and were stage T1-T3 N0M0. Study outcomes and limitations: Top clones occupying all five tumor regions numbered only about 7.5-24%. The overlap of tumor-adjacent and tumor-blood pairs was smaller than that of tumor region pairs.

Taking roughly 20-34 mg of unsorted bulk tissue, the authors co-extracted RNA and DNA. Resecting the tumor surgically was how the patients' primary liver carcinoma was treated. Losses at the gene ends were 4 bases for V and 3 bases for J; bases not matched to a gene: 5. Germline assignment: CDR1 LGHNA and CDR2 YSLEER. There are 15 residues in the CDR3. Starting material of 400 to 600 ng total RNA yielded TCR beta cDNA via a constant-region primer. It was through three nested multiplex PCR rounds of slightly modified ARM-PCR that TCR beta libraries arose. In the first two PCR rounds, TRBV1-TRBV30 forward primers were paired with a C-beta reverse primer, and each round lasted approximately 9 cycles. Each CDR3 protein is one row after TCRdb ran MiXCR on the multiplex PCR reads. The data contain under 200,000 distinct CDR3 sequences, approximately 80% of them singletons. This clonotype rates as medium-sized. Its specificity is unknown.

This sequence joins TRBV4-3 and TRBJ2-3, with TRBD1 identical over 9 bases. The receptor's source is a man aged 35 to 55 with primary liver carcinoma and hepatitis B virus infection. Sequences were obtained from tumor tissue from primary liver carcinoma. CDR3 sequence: CASSRRQGGTDTQYF. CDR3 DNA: TGCGCCAGCAGCCGCCGACAGGGGGGGACAGATACGCAGTATTTT.